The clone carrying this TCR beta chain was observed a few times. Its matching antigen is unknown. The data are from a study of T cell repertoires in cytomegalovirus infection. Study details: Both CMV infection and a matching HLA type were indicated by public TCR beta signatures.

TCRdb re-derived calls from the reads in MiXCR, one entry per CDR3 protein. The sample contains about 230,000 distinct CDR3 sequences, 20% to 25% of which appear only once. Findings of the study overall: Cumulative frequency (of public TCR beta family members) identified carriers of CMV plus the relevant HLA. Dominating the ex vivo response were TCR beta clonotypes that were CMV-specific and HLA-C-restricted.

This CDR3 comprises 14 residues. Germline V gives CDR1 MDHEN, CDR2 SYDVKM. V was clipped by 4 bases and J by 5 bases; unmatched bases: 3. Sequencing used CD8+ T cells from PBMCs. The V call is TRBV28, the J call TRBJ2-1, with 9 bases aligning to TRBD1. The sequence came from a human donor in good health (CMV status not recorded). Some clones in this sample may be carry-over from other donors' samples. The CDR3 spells CASSYRGQHNEQFF. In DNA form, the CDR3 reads TGTGCCAGCAGTTACAGGGGGCAACACAATGAGCAGTTCTTC.